This T cell receptor beta chain was profiled in a study of CD8+ T cells in alopecia areata. Study summary: Patients in the treated group were given tofacitinib by mouth, 5 to 10 mg twice a day. Patients remained on tofacitinib for 6 to 18 months and then went 6 months without it.

Worth noting for this clone: Other DNA sequences of this sample code for an identical CDR3.

Described treatment: oral pan-JAK inhibitor, 5-10 mg twice daily. cDNA reverse transcribed from extracted RNA served as the sequencing template. The data were produced by immunoSEQ multiplex PCR, yet TCRdb's version contains in-frame clones alone and is incomplete. The repertoire has about 120,000 clones, less than 70% of them found once; the top ten carry under 3.5%. Per the germline V gene, CDR1 is SQVTM and CDR2 is ANQGSEA. V was pared by 5 bases and J by 0 bases, with 4 bases of the junction left unmatched. This CDR3 contains 14 residues. The chain carries TRBV29-1 and TRBJ1-1; TRBD1 agrees at 9 bases. Sequenced material: CD4+ T cells sorted from blood, taken at week 24, from a patient treated with tofacitinib. This clonotype originated in a human donor with alopecia areata. CDR3 in amino acids: CSVRTGALNTEAFF. In DNA, the CDR3 is TGCAGCGTTCGGACAGGGGCGCTGAACACTGAAGCTTTCTTT.